Following are 22 T cell receptor beta chains from one sample sequenced in a study of blood T cell repertoires in COVID-19. Sequenced by immunoSEQ multiplex PCR; TCRdb stores in-frame clones only, minus some. The table shows around 270,000 clones, with around four fifths occurring only once. The sample taken for sequencing was peripheral blood. All receptors derive from a man in his sixties with acute or convalescent COVID-19.

The chain combines TRBV18 with TRBJ1-2, with D tentatively TRBD1 (5 bases). The CDR3 has 14 amino acids. The germline V and J ends were trimmed by 1 base and 2 bases, with 8 bases remaining between them. Germline CDR1 reads KGHSH; CDR2 reads LQKENI. CDR3 bases: TGTGCCAGCTCACCACAAAAGGGGAACTATGGCTACACCTTC. Translating it yields CASSPQKGNYGYTF.

The V gene is TRBV6-6, the J gene TRBJ1-4; 7 nucleotides agree with TRBD1. With 8 bases clipped from V and 4 bases from J, the junction kept 7 bases outside the gene matches. Germline-derived CDR1 and CDR2 are MNHNY and SVGAGI (reference sequence). CDR3 length equals 14 residues. This chain's CDR3 is CASYGTVFNEKLFF. CDR3 DNA sequence: TGTGCCAGCTATGGGACAGTTTTTAATGAAAAACTGTTTTTT.

This clone showed up just a few times. The chain couples TRBV5-1 to TRBJ2-5; D uncertain. Per germline, CDR1 SGHRS and CDR2 YFSETQ. The V and J ends lost 0 bases and 1 base respectively, with 10 bases between them. The CDR3 spans 15 residues. The CDR3 nucleotides read TGCGCCAGCAGCTTGGTTCGGAGTGCCCAAGAGACCCAGTACTTC. It encodes CASSLVRSAQETQYF.

This clone has a handful of counts. The chain uses TRBV29-1 and TRBJ2-6; a weak D match, TRBD1 (7 bases). From germline, CDR1 is SQVTM and CDR2 ANQGSEA. CDR3 size: 18 residues. V was clipped by 4 bases and J by 2 bases, with 21 bases between them. The CDR3 reads CSVGAGQRAGAGANVLTF. CDR3 DNA: TGCAGCGTTGGTGCGGGACAGAGGGCAGGAGCTGGGGCCAACGTCCTGACTTTC.

The chain recombines TRBV2 with TRBJ2-2, with D possibly TRBD2 on 6 matching bases. This CDR3 has 16 residues. Germline V gene lookup returns CDR1 SNHLY and CDR2 FYNNEI. The V gene lost 4 bases and the J gene lost 4 bases, with 16 bases spanning the gap. The CDR3 DNA reads TGTGCCAGCAGTGGCGGAGGGGCGGGATCCACCGGGGAGCTGTTTTTT. Amino acid sequence: CASSGGGAGSTGELFF.

V is TRBV11-3 and J is TRBJ2-2, with D possibly matching TRBD2 (7 bases). The CDR3 is 19 residues long. Germline-derived CDR1 and CDR2 are SGHNT and YENEEA. V was cut by 5 bases and J by 4 bases, with 26 bases left in between. The DNA of the CDR3 is TGTGCCAGCAGCCCGCCTAGCGGACGCTTGCCAGGGGTCACCGGGGAGCTGTTTTTT. This encodes CASSPPSGRLPGVTGELFF.

For the CDR3, the DNA is TGTGCCAGCAGCTTAAATGTACCTAGGGCCAACGTCCTGACTTTC. Encoded protein: CASSLNVPRANVLTF. V is TRBV7-8 and J is TRBJ2-6, with D hard to call. This CDR3 region has 15 residues. CDR1 is SGHVS and CDR2 is FQNEAQ in the germline V gene. V was clipped by 2 bases and J by 5 bases, with 10 bases between them.

This chain connects TRBV6-2 or TRBV6-3 to TRBJ2-3; D is possibly TRBD1 (5 bases). The CDR3 sequence is 14 residues long. Germline V gene data show CDR1 as MNHEY and CDR2 as SVGEGT. V lost 4 bases, J lost 2 bases, and 10 bases lay in between. The CDR3 coding sequence is TGTGCCAGCAGTTTGAATGGGGCCACAGATACGCAGTATTTT. As protein: CASSLNGATDTQYF.

This chain links TRBV7-3 with TRBJ2-1; 11 bases are shared with TRBD2. The length of the CDR3 is 15 residues. The V gene end was trimmed by 5 bases and the J gene end by 6 bases; junction bases not matched to a gene: 6. The V gene's germline CDR1 is SGHTA and CDR2 FQGTGA. CDR3 nucleotides: TGTGCCAGCAGCACGGGACTAGCGGCATTCAATGAGCAGTTCTTC. Residues: CASSTGLAAFNEQFF. Using reference TRBV7-3 and TRBJ2-1 for the parts outside the CDR3, the full variable domain is GAGVSQTPSNKVTEKGKYVELRCDPISGHTALYWYRQSLGQGPEFLIYFQGTGAADDSGLPNDRFFAVRPEGSVSTLKIQRTERGDSAVYLCASSTGLAAFNEQFFGPGTRLTVL.

The chain has TRBV7-3 and TRBJ2-1; 7 bases are shared with TRBD2. This CDR3 has 15 residues. Germline V gives CDR1 SGHTA, CDR2 FQGTGA. Trimming cost V 4 bases and J 2 bases; bases outside gene matches: 5. The CDR3 DNA reads TGTGCCAGCAGCTCACGGACTAGGCCCTACAATGAGCAGTTCTTC. Translated: CASSSRTRPYNEQFF.

The count of this clone is one. The chain carries TRBV11-2 and TRBJ2-3, with 12 positions matching TRBD2. The CDR3 has 16 amino acids. Trimming removed 5 bases from V and 0 bases from J; junction bases left unmatched: 3. Germline V CDR1 and CDR2: SGHAT, FQNNGV. The CDR3 spells CASSLGLAGSTDTQYF. CDR3 nucleotides: TGTGCCAGCAGCCTCGGACTAGCGGGGAGCACAGATACGCAGTATTTT.

V and J are TRBV5-1 and TRBJ2-1; D is ambiguous. Deletions cut 1 base from V and 1 base from J, with 6 bases between. The CDR3 has 14 residues. Germline-derived CDR1 and CDR2 are SGHRS and YFSETQ. The CDR3 sequence is CASSLTPSYNEQFF. DNA of the CDR3: TGCGCCAGCAGCTTGACTCCGTCCTACAATGAGCAGTTCTTC.

J is TRBJ2-7 and V is TRBV6-5, with 10 bases that match TRBD1. V dropped 2 bases and J dropped 2; count of bases not matched to a gene: 6. The CDR3 is 16 residues long. Germline CDR1 is MNHEY and CDR2 is SVGAGI. The CDR3 loop is CASSYGTGTGAYEQYF. The CDR3 region has the DNA TGTGCCAGCAGTTACGGGACGGGGACAGGGGCCTACGAGCAGTACTTC.

With regard to this clone: At one end the junction does not follow the germline gene, possibly because of a read error. The chain combines TRBV24-1 with TRBJ2-1; 12 nucleotides line up with TRBD2. The CDR3 has 18 residues. Germline V gives CDR1 KGHDR, CDR2 SFDVKD. The CDR3 DNA reads as TGTGCCACCAGTGAGGCTAGCGGGAGGGCCGCATCCTTCAATGAGCAGTTCTTC. This sequence encodes CATSEASGRAASFNEQFF.

The CDR3 DNA follows: TGTGCCAGCAGACTACGGTTACAGGGAACTGAAGCTTTCTTT. This translates into CASRLRLQGTEAFF. The V and J genes are TRBV6-6 and TRBJ1-1, with D possibly being TRBD1 (6 bases). V gave up 6 bases and J gave up 5 bases, with 16 bases separating them. There are 14 residues in the CDR3. Germline V gene sequence: CDR1 MNHNY, CDR2 SVGAGI (reference sequence).

This clone has a single count. The chain recombines TRBV7-2 with TRBJ2-7; D is unclear. The CDR3 contains 12 residues. Looked up from germline, CDR1 is SGHTA and CDR2 is FQGNSA. Trimming pared 4 bases from V and 2 bases from J, leaving 6 bases between. The CDR3 DNA reads as TGTGCCAGCAGCTCCTCAGCCTACGAGCAGTACTTC. Residues: CASSSSAYEQYF.

This chain links TRBV27 with TRBJ2-7; 9 nucleotides align to TRBD1. Per germline, CDR1 MNHEY and CDR2 SMNVEV (reference sequence). The ends lost 7 bases at V and 5 bases at J; junction bases unmatched: 9. The CDR3 consists of 14 residues. The CDR3 spells CASKSTGGWDEQYF. DNA of the CDR3: TGTGCCAGCAAAAGTACAGGGGGCTGGGACGAGCAGTACTTC.

This sequence joins TRBV19 and TRBJ1-1; D remains ambiguous. V was shortened by 4 bases and J by 0 bases, with 9 bases between the two germline ends. This CDR3 comprises 14 residues. Germline-derived CDR1 and CDR2 are LNHDA and SQIVND (reference sequence). This CDR3 is CASSTPRVNTEAFF. Here the CDR3 DNA reads TGTGCCAGTAGTACTCCACGGGTGAACACTGAAGCTTTCTTT.

The chain carries TRBV23-1 and TRBJ2-6; 10 bases fit TRBD1. TRBV23-1 has ORF status, its function being uncertain. After removal of 8 bases from V and 2 bases from J, the junction contained 6 bases not matched to a gene. The CDR3 is 16 amino acids. The CDR3 spells CASAPGTGAGANVLTF. The CDR3 bases are TGCGCCAGCGCCCCCGGGACAGGGGCTGGGGCCAACGTCCTGACTTTC.

This clone was seen a handful of times. This chain uses TRBV7-8 with TRBJ2-1; 11 bases align to TRBD2. Germline assignment: CDR1 SGHVS and CDR2 FQNEAQ. The CDR3 is made up of 15 amino acids. V lost 5 bases to trimming and J lost 4 bases; unmatched junction nucleotides: 4. CDR3: CASSPGLAVYNEQFF. CDR3 bases: TGTGCCAGCAGCCCGGGACTAGCGGTTTACAATGAGCAGTTCTTC. Together with reference TRBV7-8 and TRBJ2-1, the CDR3 gives the full variable domain: GAGVSQSPRYKVAKRGQDVALRCDPISGHVSLFWYQQALGQGPEFLTYFQNEAQLDKSGLPSDRFFAERPEGSVSTLKIQRTQQEDSAVYLCASSPGLAVYNEQFFGPGTRLTVL.

The V call is TRBV15, the J call TRBJ2-3; a weak D match, TRBD2 (5 bases). The CDR3 has 15 amino acids. CDR1 and CDR2 from the germline V gene are LNHNV and YYDKDF (reference sequence). V was shortened by 5 bases and J by 3 bases, with 15 bases between the two germline ends. CDR3 bases: TGTGCCACCAGCCGAATCAAGCCGGGGACAGATACGCAGTATTTT. Translation: CATSRIKPGTDTQYF.

This rearrangement joins TRBV19 to TRBJ1-3; D unresolved. CDR1 and CDR2 (germline): LNHDA, SQIVND (reference sequence). This CDR3 comprises 11 residues. Trimming took off 3 bases at V and 8 bases at J, with 5 bases between the two ends. Written as DNA, the CDR3 is TGTGCCAGTAGTATCCTCGACACCATATATTTT. Protein product: CASSILDTIYF.